This T cell receptor beta chain stems from a study of T cells after yellow fever vaccination. Study-wide findings and caveats: Detected again after the booster were most primary-vaccination clones, at roughly 95% CD4 and approximately 90% CD8.

This clonotype came up many times. The antigen remains unidentified. TCRdb redid the calling of the 5' RACE reads with MiXCR, one entry per CDR3 protein. The sample lists 250,000 or so distinct CDR3 sequences; about 7.1% were seen once. V lost 1 base and J 5 bases, leaving 11 bases between the germline ends. CDR3 length: 14 residues. V is TRBV12-3 or TRBV12-4 and J is TRBJ2-5; D perhaps matches TRBD2 (5 bases). The material was CD4+ T cells sorted from PBMCs, obtained 15 days after the yellow fever booster vaccination. The clonotype originates from a man aged 25-45 years who received the YFV17D yellow fever vaccine. In nucleotides, the CDR3 is TGTGCCAGCAGTTTAGGAACCCCGGGGGAGACCCAGTACTTC. It specifies CASSLGTPGETQYF.